This TCR beta chain was identified during a study of early T cells in non-severe SARS-CoV-2 infection. Study-level background: Sequenced material consisted of bulk RNA (from unsorted whole blood), and chains were unpaired. Findings of the study overall: Anti-spike CD8 responses were favored by VDJdb matching, which missed private and CD4 specificities.

CDR3 size: 13 residues. Trimming took 2 bases from V and 5 from J, leaving 9 bases between them. In germline, CDR1 is MNHNS, CDR2 SASEGT. This clonotype has only a few counts. Its target is unknown. Separate cDNA molecules each had unique molecular identifiers attached to them. From the 5' RACE reads, TCRdb called clonotypes with MiXCR, one entry per CDR3 protein. The repertoire holds fewer than 75,000 distinct CDR3 sequences, with 20% to 25% as singletons. V and J are TRBV6-1 and TRBJ1-1, with D tentatively TRBD1 (5 bases). Material: whole blood, obtained at baseline. The sequence derives from an adult who was a healthcare worker with PCR-confirmed SARS-CoV-2 infection or an uninfected control (not recorded which). CDR3 loop: CASSERGSTEAFF. Written as DNA, the CDR3 is TGTGCCAGCAGTGAACGGGGGAGTACTGAAGCTTTCTTT.